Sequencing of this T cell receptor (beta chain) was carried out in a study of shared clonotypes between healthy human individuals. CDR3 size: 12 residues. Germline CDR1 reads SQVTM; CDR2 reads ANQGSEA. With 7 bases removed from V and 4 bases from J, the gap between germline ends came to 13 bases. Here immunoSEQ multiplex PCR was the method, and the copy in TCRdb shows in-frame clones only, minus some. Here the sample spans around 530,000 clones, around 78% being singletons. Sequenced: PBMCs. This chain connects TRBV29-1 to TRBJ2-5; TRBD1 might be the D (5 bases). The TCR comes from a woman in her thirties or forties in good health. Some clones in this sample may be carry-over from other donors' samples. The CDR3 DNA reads TGCAGCGCTCAGGGTTTTGGAGAGACCCAGTACTTC. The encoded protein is CSAQGFGETQYF.